This entry is about one T cell receptor beta chain. The data are from a study of blood T cell repertoires in COVID-19. Study-wide context: COVID-19 samples, acute and convalescent, were from the United States, Italy and Spain. In each case, the material was cDNA or gDNA derived from T cells, B-cell-depleted T cells, or PBMCs.

Germline CDR1 SGHNT, CDR2 YENEEA. V trimming: 7 bases; J trimming: 8 bases; junction bases outside the gene matches: 7. This CDR3 is built from 12 residues. Per the authors' pipeline: Estimated nucleated cell counts came from reference gene primer amplification. The table came from immunoSEQ multiplex PCR; TCRdb's copy has only in-frame clones and leaves some out. V and J calls and clone size are those listed in that table; D and trimming were worked out from the DNA. This table holds 30,000 to 40,000 clones, just over 85% found once. The sequence was collected from a woman aged 80 or over with active or convalescent COVID-19. The sample consisted of peripheral blood. This chain uses TRBV11-3 with TRBJ1-2; 7 nucleotides align to TRBD1. CDR3 sequence (DNA): TGTGCCAGCACTGGAACAGGGGAAGGCTACACCTTC. Protein sequence: CASTGTGEGYTF.